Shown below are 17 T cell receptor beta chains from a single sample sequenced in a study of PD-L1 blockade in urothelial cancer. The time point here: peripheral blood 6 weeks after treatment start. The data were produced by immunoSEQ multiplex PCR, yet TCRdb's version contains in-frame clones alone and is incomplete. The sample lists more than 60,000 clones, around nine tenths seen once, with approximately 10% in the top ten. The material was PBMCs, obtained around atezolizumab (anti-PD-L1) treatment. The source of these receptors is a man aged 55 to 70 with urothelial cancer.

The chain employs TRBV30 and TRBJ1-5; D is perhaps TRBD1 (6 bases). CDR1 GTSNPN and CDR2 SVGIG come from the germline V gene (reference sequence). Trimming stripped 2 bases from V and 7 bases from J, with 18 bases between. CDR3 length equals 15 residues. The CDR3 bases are TGTGCCTGGAGTCCACGGGGTCAGGGGAGACAGCCCCAGCATTTT. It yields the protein CAWSPRGQGRQPQHF. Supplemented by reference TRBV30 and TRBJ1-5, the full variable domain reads SQTIHQWPATLVQPVGSPLSLECTVEGTSNPNLYWYRQAAGRGLQLLFYSVGIGQISSEVPQNLSASRPQDRQFILSSKKLLLSDSGFYLCAWSPRGQGRQPQHFGDGTRLSIL.

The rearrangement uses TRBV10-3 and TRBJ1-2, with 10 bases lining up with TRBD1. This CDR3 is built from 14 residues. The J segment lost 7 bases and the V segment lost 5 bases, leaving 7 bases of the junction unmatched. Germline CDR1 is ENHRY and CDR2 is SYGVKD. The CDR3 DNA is TGTGCCATCAGTCCAGCGACAGGGGGCGGTGGCTACACCTTC. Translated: CAISPATGGGGYTF.

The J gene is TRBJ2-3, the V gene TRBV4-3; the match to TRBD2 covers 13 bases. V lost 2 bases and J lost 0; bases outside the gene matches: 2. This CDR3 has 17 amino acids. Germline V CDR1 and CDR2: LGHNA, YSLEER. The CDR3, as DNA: TGCGCCAGCAGCCAATTGACTAGCGGGAGGAGCACAGATACGCAGTATTTT. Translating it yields CASSQLTSGRSTDTQYF.

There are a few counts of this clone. The CDR3 sequence: CASSQGSVTENQPQHF. CDR3 bases: TGCGCCAGCAGCCAGGGGAGTGTGACGGAAAATCAGCCCCAGCATTTT. The chain recombines TRBV4-1 with TRBJ1-5, with D unclear. From germline, CDR1 is MGHRA and CDR2 YSYEKL. Trimming cost V 3 bases and J 4 bases, with 16 bases left between them. The CDR3 is made up of 16 amino acids.

For the CDR3, the DNA is TGTGCCAGCAGTTTTGGAGGGGGCCCGACTAGCACAGATACGCAGTATTTT. As protein: CASSFGGGPTSTDTQYF. The chain links TRBV28 to TRBJ2-3; D possibly corresponds to TRBD1 (7 bases). CDR3 length: 17 amino acids. V lost 3 bases to trimming and J lost 0 bases, with 16 bases between them. Germline V gene data show CDR1 as MDHEN and CDR2 as SYDVKM.

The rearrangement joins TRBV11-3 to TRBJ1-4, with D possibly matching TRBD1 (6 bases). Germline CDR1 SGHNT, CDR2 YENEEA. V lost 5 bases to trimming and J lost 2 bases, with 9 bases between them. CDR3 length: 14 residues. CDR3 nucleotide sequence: TGTGCCAGCAGCAACAGGGCCACTAATGAAAAACTGTTTTTT. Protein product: CASSNRATNEKLFF.

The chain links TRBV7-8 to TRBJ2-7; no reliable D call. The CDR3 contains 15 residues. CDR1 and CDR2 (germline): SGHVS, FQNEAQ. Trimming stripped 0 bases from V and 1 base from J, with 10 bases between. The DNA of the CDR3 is TGTGCCAGCAGCTTAGCAGCAACCCAATCCTACGAGCAGTACTTC. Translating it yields CASSLAATQSYEQYF.

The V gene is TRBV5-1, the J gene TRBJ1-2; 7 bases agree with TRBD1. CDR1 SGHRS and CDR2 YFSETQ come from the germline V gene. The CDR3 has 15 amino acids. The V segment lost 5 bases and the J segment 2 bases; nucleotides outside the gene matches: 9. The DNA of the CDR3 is TGCGCCAGCAGACTGGCAGGGACAGTCAACTATGGCTACACCTTC. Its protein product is CASRLAGTVNYGYTF.

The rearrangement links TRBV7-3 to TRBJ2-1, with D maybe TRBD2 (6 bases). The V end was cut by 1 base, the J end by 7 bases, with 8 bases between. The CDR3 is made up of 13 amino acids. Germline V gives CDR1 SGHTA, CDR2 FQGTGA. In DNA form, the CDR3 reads TGTGCCAGCAGCTTAAGTCGGGGGAATGAGCAGTTCTTC. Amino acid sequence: CASSLSRGNEQFF.

The chain's CDR3 is CASSEASVVYGYTF. In DNA, the CDR3 is TGTGCCAGCAGTGAAGCGTCGGTTGTCTATGGCTACACCTTC. The chain recombines TRBV6-1 with TRBJ1-2, with D unresolved. The length of the CDR3 is 14 residues. The V gene lost 0 bases and the J gene lost 4 bases, with 9 bases spanning the gap. Germline CDR1 and CDR2: MNHNS and SASEGT.

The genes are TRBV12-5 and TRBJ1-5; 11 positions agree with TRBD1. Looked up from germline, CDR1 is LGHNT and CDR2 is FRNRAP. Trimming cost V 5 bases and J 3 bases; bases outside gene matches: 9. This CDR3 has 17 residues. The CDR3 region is CASGRRTGGSSNQPQHF. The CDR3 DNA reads TGTGCTAGTGGTAGGAGGACAGGGGGCTCCTCCAATCAGCCCCAGCATTTT.

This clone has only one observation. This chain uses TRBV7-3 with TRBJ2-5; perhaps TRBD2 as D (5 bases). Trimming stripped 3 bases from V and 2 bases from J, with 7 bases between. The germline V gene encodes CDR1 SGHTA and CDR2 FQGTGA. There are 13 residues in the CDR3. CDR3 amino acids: CASSFSGQETQYF. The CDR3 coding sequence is TGTGCCAGCAGCTTCTCGGGGCAAGAGACCCAGTACTTC.

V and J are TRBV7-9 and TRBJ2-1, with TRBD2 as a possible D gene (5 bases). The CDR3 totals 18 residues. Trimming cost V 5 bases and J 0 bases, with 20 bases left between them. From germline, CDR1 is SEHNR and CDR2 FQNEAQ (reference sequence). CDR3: CASSTPRPGTPSYNEQFF. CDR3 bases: TGTGCCAGCAGCACCCCCCGGCCGGGAACTCCCTCCTACAATGAGCAGTTCTTC.

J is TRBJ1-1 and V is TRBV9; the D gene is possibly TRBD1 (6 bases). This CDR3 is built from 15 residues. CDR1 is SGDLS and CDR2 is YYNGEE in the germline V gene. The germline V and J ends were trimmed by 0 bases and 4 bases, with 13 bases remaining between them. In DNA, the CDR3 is TGTGCCAGCAGCGTAGTTGGTACAGGGCCCACTGAAGCTTTCTTT. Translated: CASSVVGTGPTEAFF.

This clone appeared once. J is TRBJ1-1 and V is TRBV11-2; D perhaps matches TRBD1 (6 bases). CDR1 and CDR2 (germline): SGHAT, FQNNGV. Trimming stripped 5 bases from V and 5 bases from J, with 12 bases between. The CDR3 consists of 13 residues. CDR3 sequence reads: CASSQGGGTEAFF. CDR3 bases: TGTGCCAGCAGCCAAGGGGGGGGGACTGAAGCTTTCTTT.

The CDR3 region has the DNA TGTGCCAGCAGCGTCACTCGGGGGGGCCGTGAGACCCAGTACTTC. It codes for CASSVTRGGRETQYF. This chain connects TRBV11-3 to TRBJ2-5; 8 nucleotides agree with TRBD2. Looked up from germline, CDR1 is SGHNT and CDR2 is YENEEA. The length of the CDR3 is 15 residues. The junction had 10 bases not matched to a gene; V was cut back by 5 bases and J by 5 bases.

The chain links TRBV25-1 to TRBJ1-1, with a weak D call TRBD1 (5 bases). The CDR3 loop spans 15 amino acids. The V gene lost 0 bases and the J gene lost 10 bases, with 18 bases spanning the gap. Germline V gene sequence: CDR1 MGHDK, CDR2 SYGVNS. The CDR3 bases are TGTGCCAGCAGTGAATATGCAGGGAGGAAGGTCTCAGCTTTCTTT. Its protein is CASSEYAGRKVSAFF.